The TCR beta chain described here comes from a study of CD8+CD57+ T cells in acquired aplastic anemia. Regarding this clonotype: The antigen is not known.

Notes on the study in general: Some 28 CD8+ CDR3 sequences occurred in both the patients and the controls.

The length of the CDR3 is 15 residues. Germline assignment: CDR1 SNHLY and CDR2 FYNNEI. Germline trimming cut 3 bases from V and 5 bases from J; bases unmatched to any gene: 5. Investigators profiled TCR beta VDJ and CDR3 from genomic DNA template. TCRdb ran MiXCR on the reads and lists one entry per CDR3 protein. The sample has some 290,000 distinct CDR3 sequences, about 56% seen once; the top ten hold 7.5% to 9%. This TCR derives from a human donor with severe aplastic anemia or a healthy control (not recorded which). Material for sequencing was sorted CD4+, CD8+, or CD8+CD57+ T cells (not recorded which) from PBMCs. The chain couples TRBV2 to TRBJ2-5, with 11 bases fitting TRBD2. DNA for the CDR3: TGTGCCAGCAGTGATAGCGGGGGGGCCGAGGAGACCCAGTACTTC. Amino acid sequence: CASSDSGGAEETQYF. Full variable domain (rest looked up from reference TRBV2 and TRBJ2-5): EPEVTQTPSHQVTQMGQEVILRCVPISNHLYFYWYRQILGQKVEFLVSFYNNEISEKSEIFDDQFSVERPDGSNFTLKIRSTKLEDSAMYFCASSDSGGAEETQYFGPGTRLLVL.